The T cell receptor beta chain described here comes from a study of human T cells and chemical hapten exposure (dated by TCRdb to the early 2020s). Background on the whole study: For sensitization, 2% DPC in acetone was applied to a roughly 2 cm by roughly 2 cm area of upper inner arm skin. Libraries were pooled for sequencing, and per-sample TCR yields varied mainly because of small differences in library volumes within the pool. Patch testing was performed on the upper back with Finn chambers containing 0.01% DPC, and the patch tests were scored after 6 days according to International Contact Dermatitis Research Group standards. Patient blood was sampled pre-sensitization (week 0) and at 2, 6 and about 24 weeks after DPC sensitization. Weekly therapeutic DPC doses were additionally applied to the scalp of patients throughout the approximately 23-week study period. Some 29 alopecia patients gave blood for TCR sequencing at one to four time points (pre-sensitization, 2, 6 and 24 weeks). Peripheral blood TCR repertoire changes were tracked in vivo in alopecia patients during primary and secondary sensitization to the hapten diphenylcyclopropenone (DPC). Alopecia areata with under or over 50% scalp involvement, alopecia totalis and alopecia universalis were represented in the patient cohort, which was mostly female. What the authors observed across the whole study: The number of PT1 expanded TCRs positively correlated with patch test score, significant at thresholds 8, 16 and 32 but not 4. After repeated subsampling, changes were observed in the strength of the expansion versus patch-test correlation and in the threshold at which the correlation became significant. All patients had alopecia, a presumed autoimmune disease, so their immune response might differ from that of healthy individuals. Expanded TCRs formed significantly more large CDR3 similarity clusters than pre-sensitization or healthy control sets, consistent with antigen-driven responses. No change with DPC sensitization was found in the number of TCRs above 1 in 1000 frequency, and no evidence of global repertoire structure alterations was found.

Reading the label with the study, this specimen's time point is: patch test 2, 6 weeks after DPC sensitization. In the paper's terms, the treatment or condition label means: therapeutic diphenylcyclopropenone sensitization with weekly scalp DPC. Blood at each patch-test visit was drawn before the patch test was applied. To be eligible, patients had to be aged 18 to 70, diagnosed with alopecia and judged suitable for DPC therapy, while pregnant patients were excluded. Total RNA was extracted from unfractionated whole blood collected in Tempus Blood RNA tubes. This clonotype was picked up many times. Its antigen remains undetermined. The sample holds no much larger clone one base away, and base qualities are not on file. Library generation was performed with RACE. The reads were generated on a NextSeq 500. During library preparation, unique molecular identifiers were attached to individual cDNA molecules so that TCRs could be counted quantitatively and reproducibly. For every blood RNA sample, sequencing covered both the TCR alpha and TCR beta chains. Per the original workflow: Samples had a median of about 96,000 TCRs, with a range from about 23,224 to 690,600. The Decombinator software suite was used to annotate the V, J and CDR3 of the TCR reads. Every sample was subsampled to the same number of TCRs (28,000) for the PS versus PT1 abundance plots. TCRs were defined as expanded if absent before sensitization and observed at least eight times at the 2-week time point. The public reads were reprocessed in TCRdb via fastp at Q25 and MiXCR, keeping in-frame beta chains. Here each entry gathers all rows of one CDR3 protein and keeps the most common genes and DNA. The V and J calls, along with clone size, are taken from TCRdb and not from the paper's own processing. A total of about 69,000 distinct CDR3 sequences appear in this sample, approximately 10% of them only once. The ten most abundant clones make up roughly 6.8% of the sample.

Via the germline V gene, CDR1 is MNHNS and CDR2 SASEGT. Its CDR3 holds 14 amino acids, cysteine through phenylalanine. The DNA shown is the 42-base CDR3, in frame from base 1. Relative to germline, V is 0 bases shorter and J is 6 bases shorter, with 9 bases between their ends. The chain was built from TRBV6-1 and TRBJ1-5; the D gene cannot be named for sure. The sequencing used whole blood, collected in connection with sensitization to the hapten diphenylcyclopropenone (DPC). This receptor was identified in a woman in her forties or fifties with alopecia areata. Some clones in this sample may be carry-over from other donors' samples. The nucleotides read TGTGCCAGCAGTGAAGCCGGCGGGAGTCAGCCCCAGCATTTT. This gives the protein CASSEAGGSQPQHF.